Detailed here is one TCR beta chain. The method was immunoSEQ multiplex PCR; TCRdb's version includes in-frame clones alone and lacks a portion of them. Of around 130,000 clones in the sample, less than 90% were seen once. The data belong to a study of blood T cell repertoires in COVID-19. This CDR3 has 19 amino acids. V lost 3 bases to trimming and J lost 0 bases; unmatched junction nucleotides: 13. Germline V gene sequence: CDR1 KGHSH, CDR2 LQKENI. Specimen: peripheral blood. The chain carries TRBV18 and TRBJ1-4; the match to TRBD1 covers 7 bases. This sequence originates from a man in his sixties or seventies with acute or convalescent COVID-19. CDR3 amino acids: CASSPLDRALSSTNEKLFF. The CDR3 nucleotides are TGTGCCAGCTCACCCCTCGACAGGGCCCTATCTTCAACTAATGAAAAACTGTTTTTT.